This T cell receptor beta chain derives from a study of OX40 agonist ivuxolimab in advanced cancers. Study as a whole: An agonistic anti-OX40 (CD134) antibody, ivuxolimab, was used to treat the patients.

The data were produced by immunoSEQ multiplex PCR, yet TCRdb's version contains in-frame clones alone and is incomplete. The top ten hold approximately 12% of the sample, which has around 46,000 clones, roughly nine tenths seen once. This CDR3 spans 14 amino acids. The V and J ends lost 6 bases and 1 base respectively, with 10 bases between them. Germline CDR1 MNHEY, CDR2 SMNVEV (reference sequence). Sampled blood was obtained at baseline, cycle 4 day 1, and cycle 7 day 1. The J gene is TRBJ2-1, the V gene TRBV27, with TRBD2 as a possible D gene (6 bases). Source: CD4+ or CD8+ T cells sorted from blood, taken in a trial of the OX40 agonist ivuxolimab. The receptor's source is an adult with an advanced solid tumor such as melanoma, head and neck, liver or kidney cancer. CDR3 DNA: TGTGCCAGCAGAAGCGGGTCTTCCTACAATGAGCAGTTCTTC. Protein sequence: CASRSGSSYNEQFF.